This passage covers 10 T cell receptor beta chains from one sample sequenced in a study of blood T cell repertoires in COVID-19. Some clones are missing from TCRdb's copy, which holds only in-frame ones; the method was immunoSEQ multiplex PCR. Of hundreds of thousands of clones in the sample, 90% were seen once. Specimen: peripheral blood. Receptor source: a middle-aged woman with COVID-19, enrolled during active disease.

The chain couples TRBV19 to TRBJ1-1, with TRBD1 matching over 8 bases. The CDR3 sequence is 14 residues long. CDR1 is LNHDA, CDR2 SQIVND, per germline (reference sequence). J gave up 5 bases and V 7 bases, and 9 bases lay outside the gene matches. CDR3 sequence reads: CASTQGARRTEAFF. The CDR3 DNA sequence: TGTGCCAGTACCCAGGGGGCGCGACGAACTGAAGCTTTCTTT.

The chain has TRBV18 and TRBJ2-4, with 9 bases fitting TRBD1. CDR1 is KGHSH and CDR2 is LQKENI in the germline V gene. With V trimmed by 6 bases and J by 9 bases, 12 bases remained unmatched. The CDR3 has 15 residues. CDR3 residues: CASSQGTGQTVIQYF. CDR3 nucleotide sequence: TGTGCCAGCTCCCAGGGGACAGGGCAAACGGTCATTCAGTACTTC.

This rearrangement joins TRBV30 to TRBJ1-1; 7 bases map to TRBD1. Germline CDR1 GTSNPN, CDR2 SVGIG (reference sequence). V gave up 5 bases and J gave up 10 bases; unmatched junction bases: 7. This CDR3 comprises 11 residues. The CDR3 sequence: CAWLRGERAFF. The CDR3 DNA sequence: TGTGCCTGGCTCAGGGGGGAGCGAGCTTTCTTT.

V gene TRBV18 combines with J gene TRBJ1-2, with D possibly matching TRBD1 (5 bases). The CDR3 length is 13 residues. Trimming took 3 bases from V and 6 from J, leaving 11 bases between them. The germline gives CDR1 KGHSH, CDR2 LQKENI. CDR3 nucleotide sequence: TGTGCCAGCTCACCCTCCGACAGAGATGGCTACACCTTC. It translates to CASSPSDRDGYTF.

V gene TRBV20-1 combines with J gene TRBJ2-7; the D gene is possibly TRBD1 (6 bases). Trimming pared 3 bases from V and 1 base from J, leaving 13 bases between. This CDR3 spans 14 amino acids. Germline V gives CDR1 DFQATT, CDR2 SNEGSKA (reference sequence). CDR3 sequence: CSASLEDSSYEQYF. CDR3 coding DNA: TGCAGTGCTAGTCTGGAGGACAGTTCCTACGAGCAGTACTTC.

The DNA of the CDR3 is TGCAGCGTTGAACCACAGGGGGAGTATGGCTACACCTTC. Its translation is CSVEPQGEYGYTF. This chain joins TRBV29-1 and TRBJ1-2; 8 nucleotides agree with TRBD1. J lost 5 bases, V lost 2 bases, and 4 bases had no gene match. The CDR3 loop spans 13 amino acids. CDR1 is SQVTM and CDR2 is ANQGSEA in the germline V gene.

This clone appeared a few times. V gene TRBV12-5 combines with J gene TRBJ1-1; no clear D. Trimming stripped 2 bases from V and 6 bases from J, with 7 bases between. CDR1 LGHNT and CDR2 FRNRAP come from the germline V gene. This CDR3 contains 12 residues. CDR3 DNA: TGTGCTAGTGGTTTGATGACACCTGAAGCTTTCTTT. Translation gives CASGLMTPEAFF. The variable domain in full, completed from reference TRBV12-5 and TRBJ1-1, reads DARVTQTPRHKVTEMGQEVTMRCQPILGHNTVFWYRQTMMQGLELLAYFRNRAPLDDSGMPKDRFSAEMPDATLATLKIQPSEPRDSAVYFCASGLMTPEAFFGQGTRLTVV.

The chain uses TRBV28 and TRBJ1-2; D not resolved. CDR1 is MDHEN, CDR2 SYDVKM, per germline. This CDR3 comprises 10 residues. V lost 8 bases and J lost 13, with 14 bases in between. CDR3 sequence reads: CASGTALITF. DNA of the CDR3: TGTGCCAGCGGAACAGCCCTCATCACCTTC.

Here the CDR3 DNA reads TGTGCCAGCAGCTTAGGAGAGAACTATGGCTACACCTTC. It specifies CASSLGENYGYTF. The chain carries TRBV5-4 and TRBJ1-2; D uncertain. Trimming cost V 2 bases and J 2 bases, with 7 bases left between them. The CDR3 sequence is 13 residues long. Per the germline V gene, CDR1 is SGHNT and CDR2 is YYREEE (reference sequence).

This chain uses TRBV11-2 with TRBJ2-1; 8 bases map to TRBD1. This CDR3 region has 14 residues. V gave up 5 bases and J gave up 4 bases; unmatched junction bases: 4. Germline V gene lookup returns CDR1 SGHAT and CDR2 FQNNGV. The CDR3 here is CASSPRTGYNEQFF. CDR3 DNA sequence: TGTGCCAGCAGCCCACGGACAGGGTACAATGAGCAGTTCTTC.